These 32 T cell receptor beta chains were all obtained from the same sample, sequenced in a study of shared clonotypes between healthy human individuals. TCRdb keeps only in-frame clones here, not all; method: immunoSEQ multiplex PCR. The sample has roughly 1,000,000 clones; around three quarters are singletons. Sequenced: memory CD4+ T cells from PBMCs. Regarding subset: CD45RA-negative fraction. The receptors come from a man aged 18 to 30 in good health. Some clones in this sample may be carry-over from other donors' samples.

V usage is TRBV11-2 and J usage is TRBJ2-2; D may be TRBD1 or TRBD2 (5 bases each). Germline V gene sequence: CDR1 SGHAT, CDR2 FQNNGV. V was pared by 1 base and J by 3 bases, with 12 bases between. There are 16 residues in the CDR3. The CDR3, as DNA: TGTGCCAGCAGCTTAGGGGTGGGGGTTGACACCGGGGAGCTGTTTTTT. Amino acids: CASSLGVGVDTGELFF.

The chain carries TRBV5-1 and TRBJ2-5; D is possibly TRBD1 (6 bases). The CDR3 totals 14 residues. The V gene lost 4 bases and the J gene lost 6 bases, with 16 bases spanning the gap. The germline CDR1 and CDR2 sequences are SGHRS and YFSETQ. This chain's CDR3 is CASSNPSGEKTQYF. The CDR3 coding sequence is TGCGCCAGCAGCAACCCTTCAGGGGAGAAGACCCAGTACTTC.

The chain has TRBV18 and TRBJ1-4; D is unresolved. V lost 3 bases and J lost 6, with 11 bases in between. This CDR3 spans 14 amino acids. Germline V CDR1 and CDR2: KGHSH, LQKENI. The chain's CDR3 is CASSPLGADEKLFF. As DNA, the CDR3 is TGTGCCAGCTCACCTTTAGGTGCAGATGAAAAACTGTTTTTT.

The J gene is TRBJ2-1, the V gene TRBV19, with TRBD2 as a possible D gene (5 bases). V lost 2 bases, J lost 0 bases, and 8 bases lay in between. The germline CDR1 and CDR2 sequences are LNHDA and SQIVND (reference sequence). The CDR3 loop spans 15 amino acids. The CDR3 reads CASSIMAGSYNEQFF. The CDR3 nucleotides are TGTGCCAGTAGTATAATGGCGGGCTCCTACAATGAGCAGTTCTTC.

As DNA, the CDR3 is TGTGCCAGCAAGGACATATTCAATGAGCAGTTCTTC. Encoded protein: CASKDIFNEQFF. The rearrangement links TRBV6-1 to TRBJ2-1, with a tentative D call TRBD1 (5 bases). Germline CDR1 and CDR2: MNHNS and SASEGT. With 7 bases removed from V and 6 bases from J, the gap between germline ends came to 10 bases. The CDR3 spans 12 residues.

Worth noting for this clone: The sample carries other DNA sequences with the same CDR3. The CDR3 region is CAWSLGDNQPQHF. The CDR3 bases are TGTGCCTGGAGTCTGGGGGACAATCAGCCCCAGCATTTT. This chain connects TRBV30 to TRBJ1-5; D is perhaps TRBD1 (5 bases). The CDR3 contains 13 residues. In germline, CDR1 is GTSNPN, CDR2 SVGIG (reference sequence). Trimming stripped 2 bases from V and 3 bases from J, with 8 bases between.

For the CDR3, the DNA is TGTGCCAGCAGCCAAGGGCCGGGACAGGGCTCCTACGAGCAGTACTTC. Translated, it gives CASSQGPGQGSYEQYF. The chain recombines TRBV14 with TRBJ2-7, with 9 bases identical to TRBD1. Germline V gene lookup returns CDR1 SGHDN and CDR2 FVKESK. The CDR3 totals 16 residues. V gave up 1 base and J gave up 0 bases; unmatched junction bases: 4.

The DNA of the CDR3 is TGTGCCAGTAGTATTACCACCAATCAGCCCCAGCATTTT. Translation gives CASSITTNQPQHF. The V and J genes are TRBV19 and TRBJ1-5; D ambiguous. The V gene's germline CDR1 is LNHDA and CDR2 SQIVND (reference sequence). The CDR3 contains 13 residues. V was cut by 3 bases and J by 3 bases, with 6 bases left in between.

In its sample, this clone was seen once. CDR3 in DNA: TGCGCCAGCAGCTACGGGACAGGGAATGAAAAACTGTTTTTT. Its translation is CASSYGTGNEKLFF. This chain uses TRBV5-1 with TRBJ1-4, with TRBD1 matching 9 bases. The V segment lost 3 bases and the J segment 5 bases; nucleotides outside the gene matches: 2. The CDR3 sequence is 14 residues long. Germline V gives CDR1 SGHRS, CDR2 YFSETQ.

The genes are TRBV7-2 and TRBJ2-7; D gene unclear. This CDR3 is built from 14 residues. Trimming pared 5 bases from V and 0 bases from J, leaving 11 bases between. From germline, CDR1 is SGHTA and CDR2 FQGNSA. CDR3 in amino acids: CASSQATSSYEQYF. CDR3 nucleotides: TGTGCCAGCAGCCAAGCTACGAGCTCCTACGAGCAGTACTTC.

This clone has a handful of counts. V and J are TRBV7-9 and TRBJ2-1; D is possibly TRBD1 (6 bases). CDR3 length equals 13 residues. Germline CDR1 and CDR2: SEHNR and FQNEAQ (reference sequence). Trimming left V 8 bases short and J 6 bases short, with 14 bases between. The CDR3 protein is CASARGTGNEQFF. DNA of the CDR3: TGTGCCAGCGCTAGGGGGACCGGCAATGAGCAGTTCTTC.

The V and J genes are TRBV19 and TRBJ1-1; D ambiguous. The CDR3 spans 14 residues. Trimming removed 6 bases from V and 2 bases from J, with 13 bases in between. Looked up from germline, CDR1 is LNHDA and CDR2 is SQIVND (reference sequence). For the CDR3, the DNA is TGTGCCAGTAGCCTAGGACGGTTTAACACTGAAGCTTTCTTT. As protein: CASSLGRFNTEAFF.

The CDR3 sequence is CASSQEGTSGRGSTDTQYF. CDR3 coding DNA: TGCGCCAGCAGCCAAGAAGGGACTAGCGGGAGGGGTAGCACAGATACGCAGTATTTT. The chain employs TRBV4-1 and TRBJ2-3; 16 nucleotides line up with TRBD2. Trimming removed 0 bases from V and 0 bases from J; junction bases left unmatched: 3. The CDR3 is made up of 19 amino acids. Germline lookup yields CDR1 MGHRA and CDR2 YSYEKL.

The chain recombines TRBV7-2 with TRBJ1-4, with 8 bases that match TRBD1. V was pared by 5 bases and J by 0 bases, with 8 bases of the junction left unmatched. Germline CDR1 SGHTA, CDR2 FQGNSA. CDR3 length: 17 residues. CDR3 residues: CASSNRDRIATNEKLFF. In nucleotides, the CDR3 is TGTGCCAGCAGCAACCGGGACAGGATCGCAACTAATGAAAAACTGTTTTTT.

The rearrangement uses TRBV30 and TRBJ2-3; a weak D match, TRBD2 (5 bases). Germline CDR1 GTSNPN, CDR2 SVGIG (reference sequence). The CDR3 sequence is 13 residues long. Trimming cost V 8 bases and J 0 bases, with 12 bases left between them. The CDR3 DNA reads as TGTGCCATCCGGGGAACTAGCACAGATACGCAGTATTTT. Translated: CAIRGTSTDTQYF.

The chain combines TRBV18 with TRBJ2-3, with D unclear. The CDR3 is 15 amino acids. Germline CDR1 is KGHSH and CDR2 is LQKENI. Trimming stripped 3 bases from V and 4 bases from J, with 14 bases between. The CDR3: CASSPFAEKSDTQYF. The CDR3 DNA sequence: TGTGCCAGCTCACCGTTCGCGGAGAAGTCAGATACGCAGTATTTT.

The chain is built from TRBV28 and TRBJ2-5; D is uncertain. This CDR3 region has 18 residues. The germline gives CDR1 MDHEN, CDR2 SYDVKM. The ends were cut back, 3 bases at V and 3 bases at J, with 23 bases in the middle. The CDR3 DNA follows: TGTGCCAGCAGTTTCCCCTTACTACCGAAGGGTGGGAAAGAGACCCAGTACTTC. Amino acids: CASSFPLLPKGGKETQYF.

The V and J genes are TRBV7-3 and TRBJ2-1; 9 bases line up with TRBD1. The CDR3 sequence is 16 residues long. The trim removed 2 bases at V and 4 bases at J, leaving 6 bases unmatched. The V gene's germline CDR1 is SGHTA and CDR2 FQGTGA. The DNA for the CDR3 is TGTGCCAGCAGCTTAGGAGGGACAGGGCTTTACAATGAGCAGTTCTTC. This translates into CASSLGGTGLYNEQFF.

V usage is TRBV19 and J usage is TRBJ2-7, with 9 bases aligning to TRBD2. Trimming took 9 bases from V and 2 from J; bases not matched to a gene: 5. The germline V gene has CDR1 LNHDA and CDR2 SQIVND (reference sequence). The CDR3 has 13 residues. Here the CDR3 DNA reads TGTGCCAGCTCTAGCGGGACCGCCTACGAGCAGTACTTC. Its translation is CASSSGTAYEQYF. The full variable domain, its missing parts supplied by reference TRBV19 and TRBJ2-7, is DGGITQSPKYLFRKEGQNVTLSCEQNLNHDAMYWYRQDPGQGLRLIYYSQIVNDFQKGDIAEGYSVSREKKESFPLTVTSAQKNPTAFYLCASSSGTAYEQYFGPGTRLTVT.

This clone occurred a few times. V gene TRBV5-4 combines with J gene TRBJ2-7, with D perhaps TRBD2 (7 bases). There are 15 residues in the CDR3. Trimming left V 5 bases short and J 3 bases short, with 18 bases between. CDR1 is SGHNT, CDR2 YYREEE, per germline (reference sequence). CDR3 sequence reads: CASSRGSGEGYEQYF. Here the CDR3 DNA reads TGTGCCAGCAGTCGTGGTTCAGGGGAGGGCTACGAGCAGTACTTC.

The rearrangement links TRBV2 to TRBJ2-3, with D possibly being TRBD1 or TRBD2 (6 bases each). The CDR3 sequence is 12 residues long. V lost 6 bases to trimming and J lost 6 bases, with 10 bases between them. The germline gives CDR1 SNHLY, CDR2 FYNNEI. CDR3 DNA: TGTGCCAGCAGAATAGGGGGGGATACGCAGTATTTT. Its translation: CASRIGGDTQYF.

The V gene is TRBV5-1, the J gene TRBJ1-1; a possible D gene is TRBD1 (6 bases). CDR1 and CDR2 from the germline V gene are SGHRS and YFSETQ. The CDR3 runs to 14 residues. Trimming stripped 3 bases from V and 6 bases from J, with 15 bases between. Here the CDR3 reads CASSYYSGAAEAFF. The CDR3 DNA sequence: TGCGCCAGCAGCTATTACTCAGGGGCGGCTGAAGCTTTCTTT.

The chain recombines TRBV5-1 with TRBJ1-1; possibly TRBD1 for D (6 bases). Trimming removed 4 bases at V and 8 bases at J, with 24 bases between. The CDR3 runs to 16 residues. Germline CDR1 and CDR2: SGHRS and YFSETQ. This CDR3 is CASSPGIIGQSQEAFF. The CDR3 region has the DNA TGCGCCAGCAGCCCCGGTATAATCGGACAGAGCCAAGAAGCTTTCTTT.

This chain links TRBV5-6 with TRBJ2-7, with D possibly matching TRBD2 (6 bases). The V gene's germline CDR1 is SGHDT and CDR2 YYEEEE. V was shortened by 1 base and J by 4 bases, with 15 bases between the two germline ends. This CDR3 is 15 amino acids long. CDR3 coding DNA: TGTGCCAGCAGCTTGTTTCCGGGAGCTCTTTACGAGCAGTACTTC. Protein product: CASSLFPGALYEQYF.

The CDR3 spells CASNQRGGVVADTQYF. CDR3 coding DNA: TGTGCCAGCAATCAGCGGGGAGGAGTGGTCGCAGATACGCAGTATTTT. The chain is built from TRBV9 and TRBJ2-3; 7 nucleotides align to TRBD2. The CDR3 totals 16 residues. V shed 6 bases, J shed 4 bases, and the junction held 14 bases outside the gene matches. Germline loops: CDR1 SGDLS, CDR2 YYNGEE.

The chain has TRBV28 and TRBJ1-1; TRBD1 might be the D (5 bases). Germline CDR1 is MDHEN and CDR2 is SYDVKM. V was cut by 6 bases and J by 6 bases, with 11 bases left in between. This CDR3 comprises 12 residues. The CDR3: CASRTAGAEAFF. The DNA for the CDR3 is TGTGCCAGCAGGACGGCGGGGGCTGAAGCTTTCTTT.

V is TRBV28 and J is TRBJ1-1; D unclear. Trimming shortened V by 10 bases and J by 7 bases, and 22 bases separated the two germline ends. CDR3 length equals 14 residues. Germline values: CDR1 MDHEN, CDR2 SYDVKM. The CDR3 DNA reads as TGTGCCATCAATTTAAGGCAGCCCCGACTTGAAGCTTTCTTT. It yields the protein CAINLRQPRLEAFF.

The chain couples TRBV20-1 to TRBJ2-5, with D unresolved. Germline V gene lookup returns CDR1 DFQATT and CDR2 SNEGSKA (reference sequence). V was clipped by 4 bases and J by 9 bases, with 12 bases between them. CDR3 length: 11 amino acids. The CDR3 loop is CSATQAHPQYF. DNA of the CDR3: TGCAGTGCTACCCAGGCGCATCCCCAGTACTTC.

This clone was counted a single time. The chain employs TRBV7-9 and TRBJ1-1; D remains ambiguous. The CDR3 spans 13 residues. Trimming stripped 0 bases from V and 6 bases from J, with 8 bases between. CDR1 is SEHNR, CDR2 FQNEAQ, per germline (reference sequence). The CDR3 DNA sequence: TGTGCCAGCAGCTTAGCTGGGTGGGCTGAAGCTTTCTTT. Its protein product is CASSLAGWAEAFF.

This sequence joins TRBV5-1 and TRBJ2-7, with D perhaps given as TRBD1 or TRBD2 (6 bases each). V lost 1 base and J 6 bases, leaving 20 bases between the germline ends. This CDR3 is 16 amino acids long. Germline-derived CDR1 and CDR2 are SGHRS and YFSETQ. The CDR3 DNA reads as TGCGCCAGCAGCTTGTTAGGGGGGCTCGACTTTGGCGAGCAGTACTTC. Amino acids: CASSLLGGLDFGEQYF. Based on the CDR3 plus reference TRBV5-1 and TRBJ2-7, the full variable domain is KAGVTQTPRYLIKTRGQQVTLSCSPISGHRSVSWYQQTPGQGLQFLFEYFSETQRNKGNFPGRFSGRQFSNSRSEMNVSTLELGDSALYLCASSLLGGLDFGEQYFGPGTRLTVT.

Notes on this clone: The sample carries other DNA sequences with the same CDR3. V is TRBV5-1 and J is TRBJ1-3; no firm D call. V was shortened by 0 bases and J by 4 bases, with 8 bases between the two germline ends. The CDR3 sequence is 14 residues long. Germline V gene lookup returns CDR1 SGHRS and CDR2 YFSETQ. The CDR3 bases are TGCGCCAGCAGCTTGGCCGGGGTAGGAAACACCATATATTTT. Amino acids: CASSLAGVGNTIYF.

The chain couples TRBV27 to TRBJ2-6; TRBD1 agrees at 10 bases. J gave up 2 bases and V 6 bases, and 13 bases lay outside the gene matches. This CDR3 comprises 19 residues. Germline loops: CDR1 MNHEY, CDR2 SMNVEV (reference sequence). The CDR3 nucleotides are TGTGCCAGCAGCTCCCTGGGTCGACAGGGGGCGCCTGGGGCCAACGTCCTGACTTTC. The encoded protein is CASSSLGRQGAPGANVLTF.